A single sample gave rise to the 32 T cell receptor beta chains below, sequenced in a study of blood T cells in healthy people across ages. Through a sample-barcoded 5' primer and a J-beta primer mix, a second PCR was run for roughly 6 to 12 cycles. TCRdb reprocessed the 5' RACE reads with MiXCR, giving one entry per CDR3 protein. Of about 830,000 distinct CDR3 sequences in the sample, around 62% were seen once. Sequenced material: blood. All receptors derive from a man aged 25 to 45 in good health.

The sample holds a few counts of this clonotype. The V gene is TRBV6-4, the J gene TRBJ2-4, with TRBD2 matching 10 bases. The CDR3 consists of 17 residues. Germline V CDR1 and CDR2: MRHNA, SNTAGT. Trimming at V came to 8 bases and at J to 1 base, leaving 11 bases not matched to a gene. The CDR3 nucleotides read TGTGCCAGCGGCACACCTATGGGACTAGCGGCCAAAAACATTCAGTACTTC. Protein sequence: CASGTPMGLAAKNIQYF.

The rearrangement uses TRBV7-6 and TRBJ2-7; the D call may be TRBD1 or TRBD2 (6 bases each). Germline V gives CDR1 SGHVS, CDR2 FNYEAQ. V was pared by 1 base and J by 5 bases, with 18 bases between. The CDR3 covers 16 residues. CDR3 residues: CASSLGGAGGGNEQYF. CDR3 nucleotide sequence: TGTGCCAGCAGCTTAGGGGGTGCCGGGGGCGGGAACGAGCAGTACTTC.

The rearrangement joins TRBV4-2 to TRBJ1-4, with TRBD1 as a possible D gene (6 bases). This CDR3 has 15 amino acids. CDR1 and CDR2 (germline): LGHNA, YNFKEQ. Trimming took off 0 bases at V and 4 bases at J, with 9 bases between the two ends. The CDR3 region has the DNA TGTGCCAGCAGCCAAGATTCAGGGGTTAATGAAAAACTGTTTTTT. Encoded protein: CASSQDSGVNEKLFF.

This clonotype appeared a few times. The chain is built from TRBV20-1 and TRBJ2-3; maybe TRBD1 (5 bases). V was shortened by 6 bases and J by 0 bases, with 13 bases between the two germline ends. CDR3 length: 14 amino acids. CDR1 and CDR2 from the germline V gene are DFQATT and SNEGSKA (reference sequence). The CDR3 DNA follows: TGCAGTGCCAGCAGGGATGGGAGCACAGATACGCAGTATTTT. This gives the protein CSASRDGSTDTQYF.

This clonotype has just a few counts. The rearrangement joins TRBV2 to TRBJ2-4; 15 positions agree with TRBD2. The CDR3 has 18 residues. V shed 8 bases, J shed 13 bases, and the junction held 21 bases outside the gene matches. Per the germline V gene, CDR1 is SNHLY and CDR2 is FYNNEI. In DNA form, the CDR3 reads TGTGCCAGCCAAATTGGGACTAGCGGGGGGCCAACCCTTGAGGAGCAGTACTTC. The encoded protein is CASQIGTSGGPTLEEQYF.

The genes are TRBV12-3 or TRBV12-4 and TRBJ2-5; 10 nucleotides align to TRBD2. With V trimmed by 6 bases and J by 3 bases, 7 bases remained unmatched. The CDR3 is 15 residues long. The CDR3 here is CASRTASGGEETQYF. In nucleotides, the CDR3 is TGTGCCAGCAGGACGGCGAGCGGGGGGGAAGAGACCCAGTACTTC.

This clonotype was counted a single time. Compared with germline, one end of the junction differs, possibly owing to a read error. The V and J genes are TRBV10-3 and TRBJ2-1, with unresolved D. This CDR3 is built from 13 residues. Germline V gene sequence: CDR1 ENHRY, CDR2 SYGVKD. CDR3: CAITANSYNEQFF. In DNA form, the CDR3 reads TGCGCCATTACAGCGAACTCCTACAATGAGCAGTTCTTC.

In this sample, this clonotype turned up once. The chain combines TRBV20-1 with TRBJ2-3, with D possibly being TRBD2 (7 bases). Trimming took 3 bases from V and 5 from J, leaving 15 bases between them. The CDR3 is made up of 14 amino acids. The germline CDR1 and CDR2 sequences are DFQATT and SNEGSKA (reference sequence). The CDR3 DNA reads as TGCAGTGCTAGGGAGGGGGGGGTCTTAGATACGCAGTATTTT. It yields the protein CSAREGGVLDTQYF.

This chain connects TRBV12-3 or TRBV12-4 to TRBJ2-1; no definite D call. This CDR3 is 15 amino acids long. V shed 2 bases and J shed 0 bases, with 8 bases lying between them. CDR3 sequence (DNA): TGTGCCAGCAGTTTATTCGGCAGCTCCTACAATGAGCAGTTCTTC. Protein sequence: CASSLFGSSYNEQFF.

In its sample, this clonotype was seen a few times. This chain connects TRBV28 to TRBJ2-1; 8 positions match TRBD1. V lost 5 bases, J lost 9 bases, and 6 bases stayed unmatched. The V gene's germline CDR1 is MDHEN and CDR2 SYDVKM. CDR3 length: 13 amino acids. The CDR3 spells CASSNLQGGEQFF. The CDR3 DNA reads TGTGCCAGCAGTAATCTACAGGGGGGTGAGCAGTTCTTC.

V and J are TRBV4-3 and TRBJ2-1, with 8 bases lining up with TRBD2. V dropped 1 base and J dropped 0; count of bases not matched to a gene: 8. This CDR3 comprises 18 residues. Germline V gene data show CDR1 as LGHNA and CDR2 as YSLEER. CDR3 nucleotide sequence: TGCGCCAGCAGCCAAGCCAGCGGGGGTCAGAGCTCCTACAATGAGCAGTTCTTC. Protein: CASSQASGGQSSYNEQFF.

This clonotype showed up just a few times. In DNA, the CDR3 is TGTGCCAGCAGCTTTGACATTCGCTCCTATAATTCACCCCTCCACTTT. The encoded protein is CASSFDIRSYNSPLHF. The chain recombines TRBV13 with TRBJ1-6; D gene ambiguous. CDR3 length: 16 residues. The V gene lost 3 bases and the J gene lost 0 bases, with 9 bases spanning the gap. The germline CDR1 and CDR2 sequences are PRHDT and FYEKMQ (reference sequence). Combining the CDR3 with reference TRBV13 and TRBJ1-6 gives the whole variable domain AAGVIQSPRHLIKEKRETATLKCYPIPRHDTVYWYQQGPGQDPQFLISFYEKMQSDKGSIPDRFSAQQFSDYHSELNMSSLELGDSALYFCASSFDIRSYNSPLHFGNGTRLTVT.

V gene TRBV4-3 combines with J gene TRBJ1-3; TRBD1 matches at 7 bases. Trimming cost V 5 bases and J 4 bases; bases outside gene matches: 5. This CDR3 comprises 14 residues. Germline CDR1 and CDR2: LGHNA and YSLEER. CDR3 protein: CASSSGQEGNTIYF. Here the CDR3 DNA reads TGCGCCAGCAGCTCAGGACAGGAAGGAAACACCATATATTTT.

This clonotype was recorded a few times. The rearrangement uses TRBV7-2 and TRBJ2-1; 14 nucleotides agree with TRBD2. J was trimmed by 8 bases and V by 4 bases; bases with no gene match: 4. In germline, CDR1 is SGHTA, CDR2 FQGNSA. The CDR3 loop spans 15 amino acids. CDR3 loop: CASSSRLAGGHEQFF. The CDR3 DNA sequence: TGTGCCAGCAGCTCCAGACTAGCGGGGGGGCATGAGCAGTTCTTC. The full variable domain, in which reference TRBV7-2 and TRBJ2-1 provide the parts outside the CDR3, is GAGVSQSPSNKVTEKGKDVELRCDPISGHTALYWYRQSLGQGLEFLIYFQGNSAPDKSGLPSDRFSAERTGGSVSTLTIQRTQQEDSAVYLCASSSRLAGGHEQFFGPGTRLTVL.

In nucleotides, the CDR3 is TGTGCCAGCAGACCCCGGGTGAGTTCACCCCTCCACTTT. Residues: CASRPRVSSPLHF. This chain joins TRBV6-2 or TRBV6-3 and TRBJ1-6; D remains unclear. Trimming removed 6 bases at V and 9 bases at J, with 12 bases between. This CDR3 contains 13 residues. CDR1 and CDR2 (germline): MNHEY, SVGEGT.

This clonotype was recorded at least ten times. The chain couples TRBV9 to TRBJ2-6; TRBD1 or TRBD2 may be the D gene (5 bases each). The V gene's germline CDR1 is SGDLS and CDR2 YYNGEE. The CDR3 is 15 amino acids. V gave up 5 bases and J gave up 0 bases, with 9 bases separating them. CDR3 amino acids: CASSVGGSGANVLTF. CDR3 nucleotide sequence: TGTGCCAGCAGTGTTGGGGGCTCTGGGGCCAACGTCCTGACTTTC.

As for this clonotype: Since a much larger clone is just one base distant, this may be a read error. The rearrangement joins TRBV7-2 to TRBJ2-1, with a possible D match to TRBD2 (5 bases). The CDR3 length is 14 residues. The germline CDR1 and CDR2 sequences are SGHTA and FQGNSA. Here the CDR3 reads CASSRERDSNGQFF. Here the CDR3 DNA reads TGTGCCAGCAGCAGGGAGAGGGATTCGAATGGGCAGTTCTTC. The full variable domain, rest sourced from reference TRBV7-2 and TRBJ2-1, is GAGVSQSPSNKVTEKGKDVELRCDPISGHTALYWYRQSLGQGLEFLIYFQGNSAPDKSGLPSDRFSAERTGGSVSTLTIQRTQQEDSAVYLCASSRERDSNGQFFGPGTRLTVL.

This clonotype was recorded many times. The J gene is TRBJ1-5, the V gene TRBV4-2; D unresolved. The CDR3 has 14 residues. CDR1 is LGHNA, CDR2 YNFKEQ, per germline. V lost 1 base, J lost 3 bases, and 7 bases lay in between. The chain's CDR3 is CASSQGTYNQPQHF. The CDR3 DNA reads as TGTGCCAGCAGCCAAGGCACCTACAATCAGCCCCAGCATTTT.

The chain carries TRBV6-5 and TRBJ2-3, with a tentative D call TRBD1 (5 bases). CDR1 is MNHEY, CDR2 SVGAGI, per germline. This CDR3 contains 13 residues. The ends were cut back, 6 bases at V and 4 bases at J, with 11 bases in the middle. The CDR3 DNA sequence: TGTGCCAGCAGAACCGGCAGGGCAGATACGCAGTATTTT. It yields the protein CASRTGRADTQYF.

This clonotype has a single count. This chain links TRBV9 with TRBJ2-5, with 7 bases that match TRBD2. This CDR3 contains 18 residues. J was trimmed by 0 bases and V by 0 bases; bases with no gene match: 11. Germline CDR1 reads SGDLS; CDR2 reads YYNGEE. CDR3 sequence (DNA): TGTGCCAGCAGCGTAGGAGAGTCGGGGGGTCCGTACCAAGAGACCCAGTACTTC. This codes for CASSVGESGGPYQETQYF.

This chain links TRBV27 with TRBJ2-5, with 10 bases aligning to TRBD2. Germline loops: CDR1 MNHEY, CDR2 SMNVEV (reference sequence). The CDR3 runs to 14 residues. V lost 7 bases to trimming and J lost 11 bases; unmatched junction nucleotides: 13. Here the CDR3 reads CASNIAGGLNEQYF. CDR3 nucleotides: TGTGCCAGCAATATAGCGGGGGGCCTAAATGAGCAGTACTTC.

This clonotype appeared a few times. The chain is built from TRBV6-5 and TRBJ2-3; TRBD2 is a possible D gene (6 bases). This CDR3 has 14 residues. The germline V gene encodes CDR1 MNHEY and CDR2 SVGAGI. V gave up 8 bases and J gave up 6 bases, with 18 bases separating them. Here the CDR3 reads CASGFAGTGDTQYF. For the CDR3, the DNA is TGTGCCAGCGGGTTTGCGGGAACTGGGGATACGCAGTATTTT.

The chain links TRBV20-1 to TRBJ1-5; D gene ambiguous. The CDR3 has 14 residues. The ends were cut back, 0 bases at V and 7 bases at J, with 13 bases in the middle. Germline V lookup: CDR1 DFQATT, CDR2 SNEGSKA (reference sequence). The CDR3 loop reads CSARDPQSAQPQHF. As DNA, the CDR3 is TGCAGTGCTAGAGATCCCCAGTCCGCGCAGCCCCAGCATTTT.

The chain couples TRBV5-1 to TRBJ1-4, with D maybe TRBD1 (6 bases). V lost 4 bases and J 7 bases, leaving 17 bases between the germline ends. CDR3 length equals 15 residues. The V gene's germline CDR1 is SGHRS and CDR2 YFSETQ. The CDR3 protein is CASSEGTGTSEKLFF. In nucleotides, the CDR3 is TGCGCCAGCAGCGAGGGAACAGGGACGTCTGAAAAACTGTTTTTT.

This clonotype showed up just a few times. The gene calls are TRBV27 and TRBJ2-4, with a weak D call TRBD2 (5 bases). This CDR3 comprises 13 residues. V lost 0 bases, J lost 13 bases, and 13 bases lay in between. CDR1 and CDR2 from the germline V gene are MNHEY and SMNVEV (reference sequence). The DNA for the CDR3 is TGTGCCAGCAGTTTATCCAGGACTCAAGAGCAGTACTTC. Translating gives CASSLSRTQEQYF.

The rearrangement links TRBV2 to TRBJ2-1, with 11 bases identical to TRBD2. Germline V gene sequence: CDR1 SNHLY, CDR2 FYNNEI. The CDR3 consists of 14 residues. J gave up 0 bases and V 10 bases, and 2 bases lay outside the gene matches. CDR3 nucleotide sequence: TGTGCCATGGGACTAGCGGCCTCCTACAATGAGCAGTTCTTC. Protein: CAMGLAASYNEQFF. The full variable domain, rest sourced from reference TRBV2 and TRBJ2-1, is EPEVTQTPSHQVTQMGQEVILRCVPISNHLYFYWYRQILGQKVEFLVSFYNNEISEKSEIFDDQFSVERPDGSNFTLKIRSTKLEDSAMYFCAMGLAASYNEQFFGPGTRLTVL.

J is TRBJ2-1 and V is TRBV4-3; D is perhaps TRBD2 (6 bases). CDR3 length: 16 amino acids. V lost 1 base, J lost 8 bases, and 18 bases lay in between. Per the germline V gene, CDR1 is LGHNA and CDR2 is YSLEER. CDR3 region: CASSQGEWGDRDEQFF. CDR3 DNA sequence: TGCGCCAGCAGCCAAGGAGAGTGGGGGGATAGAGATGAGCAGTTCTTC.

V is TRBV2 and J is TRBJ2-5, with D unresolved. V was trimmed by 6 bases and J by 11 bases, leaving 13 bases between them. This CDR3 spans 11 amino acids. The germline V gene has CDR1 SNHLY and CDR2 FYNNEI. CDR3 coding DNA: TGTGCCAGCAGGACTCAGAATGAGCAGTACTTC. It translates to CASRTQNEQYF.

This clonotype was observed once. V gene TRBV4-2 combines with J gene TRBJ1-2; D may be TRBD1 (6 bases). V lost 1 base and J lost 4, with 19 bases in between. The CDR3 consists of 17 residues. Germline V lookup: CDR1 LGHNA, CDR2 YNFKEQ. The CDR3 reads CASSQARTATRFYGYTF. DNA of the CDR3: TGTGCCAGCAGCCAAGCGAGGACAGCGACCCGCTTCTATGGCTACACCTTC.

This clonotype was seen only a few times. The rearrangement joins TRBV20-1 to TRBJ1-6; 8 bases line up with TRBD1. Trimming at V came to 0 bases and at J to 1 base, leaving 5 bases not matched to a gene. The length of the CDR3 is 17 residues. The germline V gene encodes CDR1 DFQATT and CDR2 SNEGSKA (reference sequence). DNA of the CDR3: TGCAGTGCTAGAGAACGCCAGGGGGCTTCCTATAATTCACCCCTCCACTTT. Its translation: CSARERQGASYNSPLHF.

V and J are TRBV12-3 or TRBV12-4 and TRBJ1-4, with 11 bases aligning to TRBD1. This CDR3 spans 16 amino acids. J was trimmed by 1 base and V by 6 bases; bases with no gene match: 4. In DNA form, the CDR3 reads TGTGCCAGCAGGTCAGGGACAGGGGGAACTAATGAAAAACTGTTTTTT. This encodes CASRSGTGGTNEKLFF.

V is TRBV9 and J is TRBJ2-6; no clear D gene. Looked up from germline, CDR1 is SGDLS and CDR2 is YYNGEE. CDR3 size: 16 residues. Trimming left V 0 bases short and J 4 bases short, with 11 bases between. The CDR3 DNA follows: TGTGCCAGCAGCGTAGAGGCAAGTGTCGGGGCCAACGTCCTGACTTTC. Translation gives CASSVEASVGANVLTF. The variable domain in full, completed from reference TRBV9 and TRBJ2-6, reads DSGVTQTPKHLITATGQRVTLRCSPRSGDLSVYWYQQSLDQGLQFLIQYYNGEERAKGNILERFSAQQFPDLHSELNLSSLELGDSALYFCASSVEASVGANVLTFGAGSRLTVL.